This TCR beta chain was recovered during a study of cytomegalovirus exposure and HLA in healthy donors. Study-level information: Unique TCRs from HLA-typed donors, 65 million to 85 million of them, were held in an early data release. Study results and caveats: Later on, a genetic analysis was performed. It linked a missense variant in DCLRE1C with V- and J-gene trimming of TCR beta.

The PCR employed 60 Vbeta primers together with 13 Jbeta primers. The table came from immunoSEQ multiplex PCR; TCRdb's copy has only in-frame clones and leaves some out. The sample includes about 150,000 clones, 75% to 80% seen only once; the top ten take about 1.7%. A note on this clone: Antigen: not known.

Per the germline V gene, CDR1 is SGDLS and CDR2 is YYNGEE. The CDR3 loop spans 14 amino acids. V trimming: 4 bases; J trimming: 4 bases; junction bases outside the gene matches: 7. The V and J genes are TRBV9 and TRBJ1-2; TRBD1 matches at 7 bases. The origin of this receptor is a woman in her 30s in good health and CMV-seronegative. Sequenced material: PBMCs. CDR3 residues: CASSSTGQSYGYTF. The CDR3 DNA sequence: TGTGCCAGCAGCTCCACGGGACAGAGCTATGGCTACACCTTC. The complete variable domain, with remaining parts taken from reference TRBV9 and TRBJ1-2, reads DSGVTQTPKHLITATGQRVTLRCSPRSGDLSVYWYQQSLDQGLQFLIQYYNGEERAKGNILERFSAQQFPDLHSELNLSSLELGDSALYFCASSSTGQSYGYTFGSGTRLTVV.